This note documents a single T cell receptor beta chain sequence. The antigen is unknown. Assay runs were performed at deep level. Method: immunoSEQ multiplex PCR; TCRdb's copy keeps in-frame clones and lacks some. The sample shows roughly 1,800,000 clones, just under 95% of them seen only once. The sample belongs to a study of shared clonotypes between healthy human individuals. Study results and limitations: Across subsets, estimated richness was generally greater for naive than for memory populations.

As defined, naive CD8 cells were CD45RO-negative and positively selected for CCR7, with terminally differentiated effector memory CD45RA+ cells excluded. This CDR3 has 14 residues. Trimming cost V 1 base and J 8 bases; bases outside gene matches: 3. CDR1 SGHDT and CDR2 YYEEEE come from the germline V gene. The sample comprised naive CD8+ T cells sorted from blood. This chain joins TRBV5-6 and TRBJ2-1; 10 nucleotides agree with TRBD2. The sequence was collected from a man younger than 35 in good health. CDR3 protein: CASSLTSGKYEQFF. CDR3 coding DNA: TGTGCCAGCAGCTTGACTAGCGGGAAATATGAGCAGTTCTTC. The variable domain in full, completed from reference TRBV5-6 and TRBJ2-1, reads DAGVTQSPTHLIKTRGQQVTLRCSPKSGHDTVSWYQQALGQGPQFIFQYYEEEERQRGNFPDRFSGHQFPNYSSELNVNALLLGDSALYLCASSLTSGKYEQFFGPGTRLTVL.